This record looks at one T cell receptor (beta chain) sequence and its context. Its specificity is unknown. The PCR ran on 60 Vbeta and 13 Jbeta primers. Clones were read by immunoSEQ multiplex PCR, and TCRdb kept only the in-frame ones, dropping some. The data show 110,000 or so clones, with 77% seen just once and approximately 10% held by the top ten. This sample is part of a study of cytomegalovirus exposure and HLA in healthy donors. General observations from the study: An analysis was carried out later, and it reportedly showed fewer N-insertions in an Asian-associated ancestry cluster than the approximately 610-donor mean.

Unmatched junction bases numbered 5, after V lost 4 bases and J lost 0 bases. The CDR3 loop spans 16 amino acids. The germline CDR1 and CDR2 sequences are KGHSH and LQKENI. Material for sequencing was PBMCs. The chain is built from TRBV18 and TRBJ1-5, with 8 bases identical to TRBD1. This receptor was obtained from a man aged 40-55 years in good health and CMV-seropositive. CDR3 DNA: TGTGCCAGCTCACGGCGACAGGGGAATAGCAATCAGCCCCAGCATTTT. It yields the protein CASSRRQGNSNQPQHF.